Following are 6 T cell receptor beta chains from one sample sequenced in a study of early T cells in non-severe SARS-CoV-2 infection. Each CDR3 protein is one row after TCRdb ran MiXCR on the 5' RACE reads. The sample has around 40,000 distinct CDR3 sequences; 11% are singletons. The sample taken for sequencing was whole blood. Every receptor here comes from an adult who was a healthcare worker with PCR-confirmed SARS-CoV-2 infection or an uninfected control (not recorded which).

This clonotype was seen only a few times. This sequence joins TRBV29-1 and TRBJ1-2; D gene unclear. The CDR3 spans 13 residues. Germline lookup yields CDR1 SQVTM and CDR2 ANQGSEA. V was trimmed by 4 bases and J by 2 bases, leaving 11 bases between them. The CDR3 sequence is CSVGGGGNYGYTF. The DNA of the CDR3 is TGCAGCGTTGGTGGAGGCGGGAACTATGGCTACACCTTC.

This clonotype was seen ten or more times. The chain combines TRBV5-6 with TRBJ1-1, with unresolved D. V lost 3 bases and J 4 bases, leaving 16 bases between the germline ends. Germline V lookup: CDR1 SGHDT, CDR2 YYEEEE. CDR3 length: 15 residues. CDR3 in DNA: TGTGCCAGCAGCTCAAGGGCCACCTGGGGCACTGAAGCTTTCTTT. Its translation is CASSSRATWGTEAFF. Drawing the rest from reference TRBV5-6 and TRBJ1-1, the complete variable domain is DAGVTQSPTHLIKTRGQQVTLRCSPKSGHDTVSWYQQALGQGPQFIFQYYEEEERQRGNFPDRFSGHQFPNYSSELNVNALLLGDSALYLCASSSRATWGTEAFFGQGTRLTVV.

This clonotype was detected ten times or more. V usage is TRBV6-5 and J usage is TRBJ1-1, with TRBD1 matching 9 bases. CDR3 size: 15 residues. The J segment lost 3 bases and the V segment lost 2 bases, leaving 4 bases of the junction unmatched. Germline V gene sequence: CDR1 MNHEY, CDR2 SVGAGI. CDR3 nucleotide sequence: TGTGCCAGCAGTTACGGGACAGGGTTGCACACTGAAGCTTTCTTT. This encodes CASSYGTGLHTEAFF.

For the CDR3, the DNA is TGTGCCAGCAGCCAAGATCGGGGCAAAGAGACCCAGTACTTC. Translated, it gives CASSQDRGKETQYF. The chain combines TRBV3-1 with TRBJ2-5; perhaps D is TRBD1 or TRBD2 (5 bases each). The ends were cut back, 0 bases at V and 3 bases at J, with 8 bases in the middle. The CDR3 loop spans 14 amino acids. Germline CDR1 reads LGHDT; CDR2 reads YNNKEL (reference sequence).

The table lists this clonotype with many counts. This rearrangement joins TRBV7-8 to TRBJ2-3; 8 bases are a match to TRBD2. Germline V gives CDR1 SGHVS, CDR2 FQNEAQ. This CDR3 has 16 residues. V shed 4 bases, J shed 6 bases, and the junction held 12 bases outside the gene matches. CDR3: CASSSTIGRAVDTQYF. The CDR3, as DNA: TGTGCCAGCAGCTCCACAATCGGGAGGGCCGTTGATACGCAGTATTTT.

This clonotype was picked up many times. The CDR3 sequence: CASSWMDLEGNQPQHF. The DNA for the CDR3 is TGTGCCAGCAGCTGGATGGACCTCGAAGGCAATCAGCCCCAGCATTTT. This chain uses TRBV5-8 with TRBJ1-5; no reliable D call. The germline V and J ends were trimmed by 3 bases and 2 bases, with 15 bases remaining between them. The CDR3 runs to 16 residues. CDR1 SGHTS and CDR2 YDEGEE come from the germline V gene.